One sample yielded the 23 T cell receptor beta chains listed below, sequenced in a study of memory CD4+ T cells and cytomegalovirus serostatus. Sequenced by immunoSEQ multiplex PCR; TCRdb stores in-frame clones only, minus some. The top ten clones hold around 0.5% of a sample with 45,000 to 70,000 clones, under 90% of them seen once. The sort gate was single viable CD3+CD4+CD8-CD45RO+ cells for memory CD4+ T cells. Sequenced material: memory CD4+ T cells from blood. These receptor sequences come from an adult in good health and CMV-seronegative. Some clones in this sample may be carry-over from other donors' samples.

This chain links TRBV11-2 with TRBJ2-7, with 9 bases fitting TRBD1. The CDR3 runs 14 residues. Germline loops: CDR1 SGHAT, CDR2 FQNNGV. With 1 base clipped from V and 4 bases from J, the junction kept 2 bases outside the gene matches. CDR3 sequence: CASSLGQGGYEQYF. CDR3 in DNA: TGTGCCAGCAGCTTAGGACAGGGGGGTTACGAGCAGTACTTC.

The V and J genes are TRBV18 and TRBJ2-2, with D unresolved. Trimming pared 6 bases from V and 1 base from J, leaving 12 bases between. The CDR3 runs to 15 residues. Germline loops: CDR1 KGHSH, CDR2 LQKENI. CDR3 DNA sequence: TGTGCCAGCTCTCCTTCCCTTCTGAACACCGGGGAGCTGTTTTTT. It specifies CASSPSLLNTGELFF. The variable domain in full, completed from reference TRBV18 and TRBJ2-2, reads NAGVMQNPRHLVRRRGQEARLRCSPMKGHSHVYWYRQLPEEGLKFMVYLQKENIIDESGMPKERFSAEFPKEGPSILRIQQVVRGDSAAYFCASSPSLLNTGELFFGEGSRLTVL.

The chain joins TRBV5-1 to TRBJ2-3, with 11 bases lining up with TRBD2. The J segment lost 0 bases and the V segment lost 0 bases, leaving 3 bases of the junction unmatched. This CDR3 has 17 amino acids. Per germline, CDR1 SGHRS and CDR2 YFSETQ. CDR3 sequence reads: CASSLGLAGPSTDTQYF. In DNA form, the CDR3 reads TGCGCCAGCAGCTTGGGACTAGCGGGACCTAGCACAGATACGCAGTATTTT. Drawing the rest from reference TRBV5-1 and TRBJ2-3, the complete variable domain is KAGVTQTPRYLIKTRGQQVTLSCSPISGHRSVSWYQQTPGQGLQFLFEYFSETQRNKGNFPGRFSGRQFSNSRSEMNVSTLELGDSALYLCASSLGLAGPSTDTQYFGPGTRLTVL.

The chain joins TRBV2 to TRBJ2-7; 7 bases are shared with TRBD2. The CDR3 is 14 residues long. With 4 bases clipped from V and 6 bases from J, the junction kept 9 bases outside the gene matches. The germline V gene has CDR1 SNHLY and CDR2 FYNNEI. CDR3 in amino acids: CASSGLAGVSEQYF. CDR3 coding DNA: TGTGCCAGCAGTGGGCTCGCGGGAGTCTCCGAGCAGTACTTC.

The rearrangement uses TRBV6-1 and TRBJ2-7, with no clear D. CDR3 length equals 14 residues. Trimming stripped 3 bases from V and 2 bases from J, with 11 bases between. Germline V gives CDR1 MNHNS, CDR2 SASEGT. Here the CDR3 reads CASSDARGPYEQYF. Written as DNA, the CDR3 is TGTGCCAGCAGTGATGCCCGCGGTCCCTACGAGCAGTACTTC.

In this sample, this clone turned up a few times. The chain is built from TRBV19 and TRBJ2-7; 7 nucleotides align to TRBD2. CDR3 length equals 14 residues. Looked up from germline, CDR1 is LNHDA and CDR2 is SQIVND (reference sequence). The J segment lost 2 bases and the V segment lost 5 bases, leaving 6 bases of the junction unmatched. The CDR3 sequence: CASSLQAGTYEQYF. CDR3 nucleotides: TGTGCCAGTAGTCTCCAAGCGGGAACCTACGAGCAGTACTTC.

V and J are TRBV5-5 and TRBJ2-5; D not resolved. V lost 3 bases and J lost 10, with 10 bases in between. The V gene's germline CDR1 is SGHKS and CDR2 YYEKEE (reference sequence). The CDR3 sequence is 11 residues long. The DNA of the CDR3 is TGTGCCAGCAGCTCCGTAGGTGGCCAGTACTTC. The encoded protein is CASSSVGGQYF.

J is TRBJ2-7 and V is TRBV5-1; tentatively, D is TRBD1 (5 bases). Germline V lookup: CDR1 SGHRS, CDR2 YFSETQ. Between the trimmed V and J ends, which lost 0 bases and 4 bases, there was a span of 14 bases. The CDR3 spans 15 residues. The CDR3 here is CASSLVGAQSYEQYF. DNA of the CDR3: TGCGCCAGCAGCTTGGTAGGGGCCCAGAGTTACGAGCAGTACTTC.

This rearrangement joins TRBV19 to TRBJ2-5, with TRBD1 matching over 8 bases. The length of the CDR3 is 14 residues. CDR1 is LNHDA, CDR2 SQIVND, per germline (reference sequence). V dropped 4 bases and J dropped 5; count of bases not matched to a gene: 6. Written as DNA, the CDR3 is TGTGCCAGTAGTAATACAGGGGGAGCGGAGACCCAGTACTTC. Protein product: CASSNTGGAETQYF.

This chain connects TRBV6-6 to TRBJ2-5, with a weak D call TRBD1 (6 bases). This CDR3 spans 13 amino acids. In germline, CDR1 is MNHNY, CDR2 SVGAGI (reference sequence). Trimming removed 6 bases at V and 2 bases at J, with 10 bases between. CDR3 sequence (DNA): TGTGCCAGCAGGGGGGCGCGGCAAGAGACCCAGTACTTC. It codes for CASRGARQETQYF.

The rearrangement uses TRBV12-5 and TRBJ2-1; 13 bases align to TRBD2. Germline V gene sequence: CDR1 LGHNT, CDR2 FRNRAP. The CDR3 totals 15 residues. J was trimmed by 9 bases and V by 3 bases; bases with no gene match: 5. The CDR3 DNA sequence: TGTGCTAGTGGTTTAGGGACTAGCGGGATTCGTGAGCAGTTCTTC. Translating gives CASGLGTSGIREQFF.

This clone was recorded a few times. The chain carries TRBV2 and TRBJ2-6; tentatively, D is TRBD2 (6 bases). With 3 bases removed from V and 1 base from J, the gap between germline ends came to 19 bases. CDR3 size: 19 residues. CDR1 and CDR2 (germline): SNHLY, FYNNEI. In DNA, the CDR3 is TGTGCCAGCAGTGAGGGGCGGGGTTTCTCGCGTTCTGGGGCCAACGTCCTGACTTTC. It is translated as CASSEGRGFSRSGANVLTF.

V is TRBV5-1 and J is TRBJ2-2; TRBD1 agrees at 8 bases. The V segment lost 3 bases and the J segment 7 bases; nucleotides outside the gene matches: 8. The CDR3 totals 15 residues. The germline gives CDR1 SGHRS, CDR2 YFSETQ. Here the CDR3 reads CASSSSDRVGGELFF. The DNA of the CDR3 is TGCGCCAGCAGCTCCTCGGACAGGGTAGGCGGGGAGCTGTTTTTT. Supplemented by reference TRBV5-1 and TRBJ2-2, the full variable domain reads KAGVTQTPRYLIKTRGQQVTLSCSPISGHRSVSWYQQTPGQGLQFLFEYFSETQRNKGNFPGRFSGRQFSNSRSEMNVSTLELGDSALYLCASSSSDRVGGELFFGEGSRLTVL.

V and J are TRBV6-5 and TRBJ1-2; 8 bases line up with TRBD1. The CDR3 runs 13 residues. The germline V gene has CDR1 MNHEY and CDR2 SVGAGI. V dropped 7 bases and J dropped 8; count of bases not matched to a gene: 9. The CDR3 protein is CASKTQGGRGYTF. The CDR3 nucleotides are TGTGCCAGCAAGACACAGGGGGGGAGAGGCTACACCTTC.

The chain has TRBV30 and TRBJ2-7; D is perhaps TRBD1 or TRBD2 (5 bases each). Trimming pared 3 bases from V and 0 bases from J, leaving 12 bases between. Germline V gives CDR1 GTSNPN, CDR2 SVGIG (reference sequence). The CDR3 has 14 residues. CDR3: CAWRSWGSSYEQYF. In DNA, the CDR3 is TGTGCCTGGAGGTCATGGGGGAGCTCCTACGAGCAGTACTTC.

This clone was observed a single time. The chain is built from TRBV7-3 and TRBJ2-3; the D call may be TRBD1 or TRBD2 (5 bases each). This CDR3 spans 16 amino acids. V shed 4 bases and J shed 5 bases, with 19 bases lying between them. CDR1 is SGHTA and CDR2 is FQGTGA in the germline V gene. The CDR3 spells CASSWSGTQWGDTQYF. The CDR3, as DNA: TGTGCCAGCAGCTGGTCCGGGACCCAATGGGGAGATACGCAGTATTTT.

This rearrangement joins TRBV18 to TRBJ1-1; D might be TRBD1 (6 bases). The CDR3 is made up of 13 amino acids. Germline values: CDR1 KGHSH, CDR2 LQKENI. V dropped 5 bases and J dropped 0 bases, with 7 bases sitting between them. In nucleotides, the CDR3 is TGTGCCAGCTCAGGACAGTTGAACACTGAAGCTTTCTTT. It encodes CASSGQLNTEAFF.

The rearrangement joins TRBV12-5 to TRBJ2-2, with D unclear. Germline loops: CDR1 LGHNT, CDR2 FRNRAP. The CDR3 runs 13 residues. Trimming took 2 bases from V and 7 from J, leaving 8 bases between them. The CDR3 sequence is CASGLWSSGELFF. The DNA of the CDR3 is TGTGCTAGTGGTTTGTGGTCGAGCGGGGAGCTGTTTTTT.

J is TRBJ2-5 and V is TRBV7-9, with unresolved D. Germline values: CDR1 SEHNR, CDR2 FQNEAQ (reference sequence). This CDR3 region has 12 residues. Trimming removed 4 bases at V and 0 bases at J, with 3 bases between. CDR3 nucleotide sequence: TGTGCCAGCAGCTCCTACCAAGAGACCCAGTACTTC. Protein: CASSSYQETQYF. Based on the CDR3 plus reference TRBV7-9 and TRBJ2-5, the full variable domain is DTGVSQNPRHKITKRGQNVTFRCDPISEHNRLYWYRQTLGQGPEFLTYFQNEAQLEKSRLLSDRFSAERPKGSFSTLEIQRTEQGDSAMYLCASSSYQETQYFGPGTRLLVL.

As DNA, the CDR3 is TGTGCCAGCAGTGAAAAGAAGGTGGGAAAACTGTTTTTT. Protein product: CASSEKKVGKLFF. The chain uses TRBV2 and TRBJ1-4; the D is unclear. V was pared by 2 bases and J by 10 bases, with 11 bases between. Per the germline V gene, CDR1 is SNHLY and CDR2 is FYNNEI. This CDR3 is 13 amino acids long.

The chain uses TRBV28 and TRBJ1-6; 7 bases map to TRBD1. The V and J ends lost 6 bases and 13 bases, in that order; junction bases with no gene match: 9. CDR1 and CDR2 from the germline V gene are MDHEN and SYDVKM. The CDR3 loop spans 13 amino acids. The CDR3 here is CASREDRQRPLHF. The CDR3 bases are TGTGCCAGCAGAGAGGACAGGCAACGGCCCCTCCACTTT.

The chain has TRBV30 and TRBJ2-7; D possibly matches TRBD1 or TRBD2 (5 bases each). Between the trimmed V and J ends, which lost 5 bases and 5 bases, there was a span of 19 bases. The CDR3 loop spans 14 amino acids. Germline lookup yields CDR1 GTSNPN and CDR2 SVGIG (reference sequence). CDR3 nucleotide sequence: TGTGCCTGGGGGGGACGGACCCCTCCTGACGAGCAGTACTTC. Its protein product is CAWGGRTPPDEQYF.

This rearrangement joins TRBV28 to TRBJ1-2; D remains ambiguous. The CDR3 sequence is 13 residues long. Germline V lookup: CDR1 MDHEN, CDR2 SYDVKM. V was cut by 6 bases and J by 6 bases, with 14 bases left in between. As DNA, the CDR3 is TGTGCCAGCAGGAACCGGGCCGGGGATGGCTACACCTTC. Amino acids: CASRNRAGDGYTF.